The entry below gives a single T cell receptor beta chain sequence along with its context. Its antigen remains unknown. The data belong to a study of glioma-infiltrating T cells. Findings and caveats of the study: Very few CDR3 sequences were shared between tissue and blood. Non-neoplastic patients had below-expected tissue-blood divergence, while all gliomas exceeded expectation.

V lost 0 bases and J lost 6, with 9 bases in between. The CDR3 is made up of 14 amino acids. CDR1 and CDR2 from the germline V gene are SEHNR and FQNEAQ (reference sequence). Using RNA template, CDR3s of TCR alpha and beta were amplified with iRepertoire arm-PCR. Input was 100-400 ng of tissue mRNA or PBMC total RNA. TCRdb fed the multiplex PCR reads into MiXCR, producing one record per CDR3 protein. The sample consists of about 45,000 distinct CDR3 sequences, approximately 20% of them appearing once. The receptor was derived from a human donor with low-grade glioma or glioblastoma, undergoing nonglioma brain surgery, or in good health (not recorded which). The sequencing sample was made of glioma tissue, nonneoplastic brain tissue, or PBMCs (not recorded which). The chain combines TRBV7-9 with TRBJ1-5; D not resolved. In DNA, the CDR3 is TGTGCCAGCAGCTTAGCCTCAGGCACTCAGCCCCAGCATTTT. As protein: CASSLASGTQPQHF.